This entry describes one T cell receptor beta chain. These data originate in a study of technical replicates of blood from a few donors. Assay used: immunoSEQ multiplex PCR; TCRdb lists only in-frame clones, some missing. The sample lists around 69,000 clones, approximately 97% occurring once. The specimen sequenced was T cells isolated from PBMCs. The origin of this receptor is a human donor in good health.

This CDR3 reads CASSSPQGVGEKLFF. CDR3 sequence (DNA): TGTGCCAGCAGCTCCCCCCAGGGGGTGGGGGAAAAACTGTTTTTT. The chain employs TRBV7-6 and TRBJ1-4; 7 bases match TRBD1. V lost 4 bases and J lost 8; bases outside the gene matches: 10. Germline V gives CDR1 SGHVS, CDR2 FNYEAQ. The CDR3 totals 15 residues.